This T cell receptor (beta chain) was identified in a study of OX40 agonist ivuxolimab in advanced cancers. Broadly, across the study: Ivuxolimab, which targeted the costimulatory receptor OX40 (CD134), was an agonistic, fully human IgG2 monoclonal antibody. Intravenous ivuxolimab was administered to patients every 2 weeks at six dose levels: 0.01, 0.1, 0.3, 1.5, 3 and 10 mg/kg. Of the roughly 53 patients in dose escalation, about 20 had hepatocellular carcinoma, some 15 had melanoma, 9 had renal cell carcinoma and 9 had head and neck cancer. In the dose-escalation cohort, around four fifths of patients were male, and the mean age was roughly 60 years, with a range of about 23 to 90. Prior anti-PD-1, anti-PD-L1 or anti-CTLA-4 therapy was permitted, and checkpoint inhibitors had been received by less than 45% of dose-escalation patients. Partial responses occurred in three dose-escalation patients, of whom one had hepatocellular carcinoma and two had cutaneous melanoma. The point of sequencing TCRbeta in the periphery was to test whether ivuxolimab changed TCR sequence diversity and drove clonal T-cell expansion. The monotherapy dose-escalation portion (N of about 52 patients) of the phase I ivuxolimab trial is reported in the paper.

The trial excluded patients who had a history of autoimmune disease or were on systemic immunosuppression. Peripheral blood for TCR sequencing was drawn from every dose cohort at baseline, at cycle 4 day 1 and at cycle 7 day 1. The samples were drawn from a first-in-human, open-label, multicenter phase I dose-escalation trial of ivuxolimab. Adults with locally advanced or metastatic melanoma, renal cell, hepatocellular, or head and neck squamous cell carcinoma were enrolled in the trial. Before TCR sequencing, CD4+ T cells and CD8+ T cells from peripheral blood were sorted into separate populations. This clone appeared a few times. It lacks a known antigen. There are no base qualities to consult, and no much larger clone falls within one base. For sequencing of the TCRbeta CDR3 region, genomic DNA was extracted from the sorted cells. TCRbeta CDR3 regions were sequenced using the immunoSEQ Assay. The immuneACCESS repertoire file appears here via TCRdb, limited to in-frame rearrangements. These files lack a portion of the clones; in checked studies, under half of the deficit traces to unresolved V genes, and the cause of the others is not known. For this sample the table gives about 60,000 clones, of which under 85% were detected only once. The ten most abundant clones make up around 2.5% of the sample.

The CDR3 holds 15 amino acids from the cysteine to the phenylalanine. Only the CDR3 region is kept as DNA, spanning 45 bases read in frame from base 1. Between the V and J ends, shortened by 0 bases and 0 bases respectively, the junction contains 6 bases. Per the germline V gene, SGHAT is the CDR1 and FQNNGV is the CDR2. On the study overall, not on this receptor specifically: On average, CD8+ T cells showed more expanded clones than CD4+ T cells after ivuxolimab. At doses of 0.1 to 3.0 mg/kg, clonal expansion of both CD4+ and CD8+ blood T cells was observed from baseline to week 6. Antigen specificity was not determined for the clonally expanded peripheral T cells. In partial responders in the 0.1-3.0 mg/kg groups, normalized peripheral clonal expansion was found to be among the lowest, especially among CD8+ T cells. Low levels of normalized T-cell clonal expansion were also shown by some nonresponding patients.

The clonotype originates from an adult with an advanced solid tumor such as melanoma, head and neck, liver or kidney cancer. The material sequenced was CD4+ or CD8+ T cells sorted from blood, taken in a trial of the OX40 agonist ivuxolimab. Recombination linked TRBV11-2 to TRBJ1-5, with the D segment identity uncertain. The DNA is as follows: TGTGCCAGCAGCTTAGATAGGAGTAGCAATCAGCCCCAGCATTTT. Translated, this gives CASSLDRSSNQPQHF.